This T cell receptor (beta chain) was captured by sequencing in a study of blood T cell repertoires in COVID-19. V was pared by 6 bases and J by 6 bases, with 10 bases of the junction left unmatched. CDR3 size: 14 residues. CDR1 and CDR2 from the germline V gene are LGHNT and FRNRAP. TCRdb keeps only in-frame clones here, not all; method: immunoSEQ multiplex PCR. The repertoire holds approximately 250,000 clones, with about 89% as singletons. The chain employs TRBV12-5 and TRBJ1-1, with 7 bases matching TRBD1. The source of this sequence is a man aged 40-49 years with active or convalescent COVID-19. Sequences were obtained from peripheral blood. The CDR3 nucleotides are TGTGCTAGTGGCCCGGCAGGGGGGCAAGCTGAAGCTTTCTTT. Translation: CASGPAGGQAEAFF.